The 29 T cell receptor beta chains below were found in one sample sequenced in a study of shared clonotypes between healthy human individuals. CD45RO-negative cells were positively selected for CCR7, leaving out terminally differentiated effector memory CD45RA+ cells. Clones were read by immunoSEQ multiplex PCR, and TCRdb kept only the in-frame ones, dropping some. Of about 2.1 million clones in the sample, approximately 92% are singletons; the top ten hold about 1.6%. Sequencing input: naive CD8+ T cells from PBMCs. The receptors originated from a man between 18 and 35 years old in good health. Some clones in this sample may be carry-over from other donors' samples.

V and J are TRBV4-3 and TRBJ2-1, with TRBD2 matching over 9 bases. The CDR3 length is 19 residues. Germline V gene lookup returns CDR1 LGHNA and CDR2 YSLEER. The trim removed 0 bases at V and 4 bases at J, leaving 13 bases unmatched. In DNA form, the CDR3 reads TGCGCCAGCAGCCAAGACACGTGGCGGGAGGGCCCTCTATACAATGAGCAGTTCTTC. It is translated as CASSQDTWREGPLYNEQFF.

The chain has TRBV11-2 and TRBJ1-1; the match to TRBD1 covers 8 bases. The CDR3 extends over 13 amino acids. V shed 8 bases and J 6 bases; nucleotides not matched to a gene: 8. Germline CDR1 is SGHAT and CDR2 is FQNNGV. The CDR3 DNA reads TGTGCCAGCGTCACCTGGGACAGGCCTGAAGCTTTCTTT. This encodes CASVTWDRPEAFF.

The rearrangement joins TRBV4-1 to TRBJ2-7; TRBD2 agrees at 7 bases. This CDR3 contains 14 residues. CDR1 is MGHRA and CDR2 is YSYEKL in the germline V gene. Trimming took 6 bases from V and 0 from J; bases not matched to a gene: 5. The CDR3 DNA follows: TGCGCCAGCAGAGACGGGGGGAGCTCCTACGAGCAGTACTTC. This encodes CASRDGGSSYEQYF.

This chain joins TRBV5-7 and TRBJ1-1; D is possibly TRBD1 (5 bases). TRBV5-7 is identified as an open reading frame with a role that is uncertain. V lost 2 bases and J 11 bases, leaving 31 bases between the germline ends. The CDR3 runs to 18 residues. Here the CDR3 reads CASSLKIPGTDGLLGAFF. The CDR3 coding sequence is TGTGCCAGCAGCTTAAAGATTCCTGGGACGGACGGGCTCCTTGGGGCTTTCTTT.

The genes are TRBV7-9 and TRBJ2-7; 11 bases map to TRBD2. Germline values: CDR1 SEHNR, CDR2 FQNEAQ (reference sequence). There are 14 residues in the CDR3. V lost 1 base to trimming and J lost 7 bases; unmatched junction nucleotides: 3. Here the CDR3 reads CASSLGRTSGEQYF. The CDR3 DNA reads as TGTGCCAGCAGCTTAGGTAGGACTAGCGGGGAGCAGTACTTC.

The rearrangement joins TRBV4-1 to TRBJ1-2, with TRBD1 as a possible D gene (5 bases). V lost 5 bases and J 8 bases, leaving 15 bases between the germline ends. The CDR3 runs to 13 residues. Germline CDR1 MGHRA, CDR2 YSYEKL. The CDR3, as DNA: TGCGCCAGCAGCTTACAGGACGGGGGAGGCTACACCTTC. Its translation is CASSLQDGGGYTF.

The chain uses TRBV11-1 and TRBJ2-7; 9 positions agree with TRBD2. The CDR3 is 15 residues long. J was trimmed by 3 bases and V by 6 bases; bases with no gene match: 9. Germline loops: CDR1 SGHAT, CDR2 FQDESV (reference sequence). In DNA, the CDR3 is TGTGCCAGCAGTATGGCGGGAGGGTTAGTCTACGAGCAGTACTTC. It translates to CASSMAGGLVYEQYF.

This chain uses TRBV25-1 with TRBJ1-2; TRBD1 might be the D (5 bases). The V end was cut by 2 bases, the J end by 2 bases, with 18 bases between. This CDR3 has 17 residues. Germline assignment: CDR1 MGHDK and CDR2 SYGVNS. The CDR3 DNA sequence: TGTGCCAGCAGTGAAACAGGATCCAAAACGCTAAACTATGGCTACACCTTC. This sequence encodes CASSETGSKTLNYGYTF.

J is TRBJ2-2 and V is TRBV5-8; D is ambiguous. Germline V gene lookup returns CDR1 SGHTS and CDR2 YDEGEE. Trimming left V 4 bases short and J 0 bases short, with 10 bases between. This CDR3 region has 15 residues. The CDR3 DNA is TGTGCCAGCAGCCCTGGCTATACGAACACCGGGGAGCTGTTTTTT. Amino acid sequence: CASSPGYTNTGELFF.

This clone has only one observation. The identical CDR3 is also encoded by other nucleotide sequences in the sample. The V gene is TRBV11-2, the J gene TRBJ2-7, with D unclear. Germline V gene sequence: CDR1 SGHAT, CDR2 FQNNGV. The CDR3 is 11 amino acids. V lost 4 bases and J lost 4, with 5 bases in between. The CDR3 region is CASSSPYEQYF. The DNA of the CDR3 is TGTGCCAGCAGCTCCCCGTACGAGCAGTACTTC.

This chain uses TRBV6-4 with TRBJ1-5; possibly TRBD1 for D (5 bases). The CDR3 consists of 13 residues. Germline CDR1 reads MRHNA; CDR2 reads SNTAGT. V was pared by 3 bases and J by 2 bases, with 5 bases between. CDR3 bases: TGTGCCAGCAGTGAAGGGGGCAATCAGCCCCAGCATTTT. Amino acid sequence: CASSEGGNQPQHF.

The V gene is TRBV27, the J gene TRBJ1-2; D gene ambiguous. Trimming pared 5 bases from V and 2 bases from J, leaving 15 bases between. The germline V gene encodes CDR1 MNHEY and CDR2 SMNVEV (reference sequence). The CDR3 totals 15 residues. CDR3 sequence: CASSTLSQTNYGYTF. Here the CDR3 DNA reads TGTGCCAGCAGTACGCTATCACAGACCAACTATGGCTACACCTTC.

The gene calls are TRBV28 and TRBJ1-1; D not certain. Looked up from germline, CDR1 is MDHEN and CDR2 is SYDVKM. Trimming removed 6 bases from V and 3 bases from J, with 14 bases in between. This CDR3 has 14 amino acids. CDR3 DNA sequence: TGTGCCAGCAGCCGAACTCAGGTATACACTGAAGCTTTCTTT. The encoded protein is CASSRTQVYTEAFF. The full variable domain, rest sourced from reference TRBV28 and TRBJ1-1, is DVKVTQSSRYLVKRTGEKVFLECVQDMDHENMFWYRQDPGLGLRLIYFSYDVKMKEKGDIPEGYSVSREKKERFSLILESASTNQTSMYLCASSRTQVYTEAFFGQGTRLTVV.

The J gene is TRBJ2-1, the V gene TRBV5-1; no firm D call. This CDR3 has 16 amino acids. Germline assignment: CDR1 SGHRS and CDR2 YFSETQ. V was pared by 3 bases and J by 1 base, with 14 bases between. CDR3 sequence (DNA): TGCGCCAGCAGCTCAGAACCTACCATTTCCTACAATGAGCAGTTCTTC. This gives the protein CASSSEPTISYNEQFF.

The rearrangement uses TRBV9 and TRBJ2-2; TRBD2 aligns across 11 bases. This CDR3 region has 18 residues. The V segment lost 0 bases and the J segment 5 bases; nucleotides outside the gene matches: 9. Germline V gives CDR1 SGDLS, CDR2 YYNGEE. DNA of the CDR3: TGTGCCAGCAGCGTAGCGCAAACTAGCGGGAGCGGGACCGGGGAGCTGTTTTTT. This gives the protein CASSVAQTSGSGTGELFF.

V usage is TRBV2 and J usage is TRBJ2-7; 7 bases match TRBD2. The CDR3 runs 13 residues. The germline CDR1 and CDR2 sequences are SNHLY and FYNNEI. With 5 bases clipped from V and 7 bases from J, the junction kept 8 bases outside the gene matches. The CDR3 loop reads CASSPRLAEEQYF. CDR3 coding DNA: TGTGCCAGCAGTCCCCGACTAGCTGAAGAGCAGTACTTC. The full variable domain, rest sourced from reference TRBV2 and TRBJ2-7, is EPEVTQTPSHQVTQMGQEVILRCVPISNHLYFYWYRQILGQKVEFLVSFYNNEISEKSEIFDDQFSVERPDGSNFTLKIRSTKLEDSAMYFCASSPRLAEEQYFGPGTRLTVT.

The V gene is TRBV29-1, the J gene TRBJ2-2; TRBD1 agrees at 7 bases. CDR1 is SQVTM, CDR2 ANQGSEA, per germline. The J segment lost 1 base and the V segment lost 7 bases, leaving 9 bases of the junction unmatched. The CDR3 has 15 residues. The CDR3 sequence is CSAEYRGQNTGELFF. The CDR3 nucleotides read TGCAGCGCTGAGTACAGGGGTCAGAACACCGGGGAGCTGTTTTTT.

The chain couples TRBV18 to TRBJ2-3, with D uncertain. Germline V gene sequence: CDR1 KGHSH, CDR2 LQKENI. This CDR3 is 16 amino acids long. Trimming removed 6 bases at V and 6 bases at J, with 22 bases between. CDR3 in amino acids: CASSPTRLAGEDTQYF. The CDR3 region has the DNA TGTGCCAGCTCCCCAACTCGGCTGGCTGGTGAGGATACGCAGTATTTT.

V and J are TRBV4-1 and TRBJ2-2; 11 nucleotides agree with TRBD2. The junction had 8 bases not matched to a gene; V was cut back by 2 bases and J by 6 bases. The CDR3 contains 17 residues. CDR1 and CDR2 from the germline V gene are MGHRA and YSYEKL. The DNA for the CDR3 is TGCGCCAGCAGCCAAAATAGCGGGAGGGCCATTTCCGGGGAGCTGTTTTTT. It is translated as CASSQNSGRAISGELFF.

The chain uses TRBV7-7 and TRBJ2-7; TRBD1 might be the D (5 bases). Trimming took off 1 base at V and 4 bases at J, with 14 bases between the two ends. CDR1 and CDR2 (germline): SSHAT, FNYEAQ (reference sequence). The length of the CDR3 is 15 residues. The CDR3 is CASSLGVGAVYEQYF. The CDR3 DNA is TGTGCCAGCAGCTTAGGGGTTGGGGCGGTTTACGAGCAGTACTTC.

The chain links TRBV28 to TRBJ2-5; D call uncertain. The CDR3 covers 13 residues. CDR1 and CDR2 from the germline V gene are MDHEN and SYDVKM. The V and J ends lost 8 bases and 5 bases respectively, with 15 bases between them. CDR3 amino acids: CASGTLSAETQYF. As DNA, the CDR3 is TGTGCCAGCGGAACCCTAAGCGCCGAGACCCAGTACTTC.

About this clone: The junction does not match germline at one end; this may be a read error. The V and J genes are TRBV18 and TRBJ2-1; D may be TRBD2 (5 bases). Germline values: CDR1 KGHSH, CDR2 LQKENI. The CDR3 runs to 14 residues. The CDR3 coding sequence is TGTGCCAGCTCCCCACCAGTCGGAGGCGATGAGCAGTTCTTC. The encoded protein is CASSPPVGGDEQFF.

The chain couples TRBV25-1 to TRBJ2-1, with 11 bases that match TRBD2. The CDR3 has 16 residues. The V gene end was trimmed by 5 bases and the J gene end by 4 bases; junction bases not matched to a gene: 7. Germline V gives CDR1 MGHDK, CDR2 SYGVNS. The CDR3 region is CASSIRLAGRYNEQFF. The CDR3 region has the DNA TGTGCCAGCAGTATTCGACTAGCGGGAAGGTACAATGAGCAGTTCTTC.

This chain uses TRBV6-5 with TRBJ2-1; D is ambiguous. Germline CDR1 is MNHEY and CDR2 is SVGAGI. Deletions cut 6 bases from V and 3 bases from J, with 3 bases between. This CDR3 is built from 11 residues. The CDR3 region is CASSVYNEQFF. The DNA of the CDR3 is TGTGCCAGCAGCGTCTACAATGAGCAGTTCTTC.

V gene TRBV7-9 combines with J gene TRBJ1-2; the D gene is possibly TRBD1 (6 bases). This CDR3 region has 15 residues. Trimming pared 11 bases from V and 4 bases from J, leaving 23 bases between. The V gene's germline CDR1 is SEHNR and CDR2 FQNEAQ (reference sequence). CDR3 amino acids: CAGTQREKEFYGYTF. Here the CDR3 DNA reads TGTGCCGGGACACAAAGGGAGAAGGAGTTCTATGGCTACACCTTC.

The CDR3 coding sequence is TGTGCCACCGCCCCGGGACAGGGGGACTATGGCTACACCTTC. It is translated as CATAPGQGDYGYTF. The J gene is TRBJ1-2, the V gene TRBV15; 11 bases align to TRBD1. The CDR3 has 14 amino acids. V lost 8 bases to trimming and J lost 3 bases; unmatched junction nucleotides: 5. Germline V gene lookup returns CDR1 LNHNV and CDR2 YYDKDF (reference sequence).

This clone occurred once. V usage is TRBV7-8 and J usage is TRBJ1-2; 8 nucleotides align to TRBD1. CDR1 is SGHVS, CDR2 FQNEAQ, per germline. Losses at the gene ends were 1 base for V and 6 bases for J; bases not matched to a gene: 10. The CDR3 loop spans 16 amino acids. DNA for the CDR3: TGTGCCAGCAGCTTAGACGGGACAGGCTTGGATGATGGCTACACCTTC. It codes for CASSLDGTGLDDGYTF.

The chain uses TRBV13 and TRBJ2-5; D is ambiguous. This CDR3 has 11 amino acids. The V gene's germline CDR1 is PRHDT and CDR2 FYEKMQ (reference sequence). The V end was cut by 5 bases, the J end by 0 bases, with 1 base between. As DNA, the CDR3 is TGTGCCAGCAGCGACCAAGAGACCCAGTACTTC. Translated, it gives CASSDQETQYF. Full variable domain (missing parts from reference TRBV13 and TRBJ2-5): AAGVIQSPRHLIKEKRETATLKCYPIPRHDTVYWYQQGPGQDPQFLISFYEKMQSDKGSIPDRFSAQQFSDYHSELNMSSLELGDSALYFCASSDQETQYFGPGTRLLVL.

V usage is TRBV10-3 and J usage is TRBJ2-1; 12 nucleotides match TRBD2. The CDR3 consists of 18 residues. J was trimmed by 6 bases and V by 2 bases; bases with no gene match: 11. From germline, CDR1 is ENHRY and CDR2 SYGVKD. In nucleotides, the CDR3 is TGTGCCATCAGTGAGCGGCTAGCGGGAGGGGAGGTTTTCAATGAGCAGTTCTTC. The encoded protein is CAISERLAGGEVFNEQFF.